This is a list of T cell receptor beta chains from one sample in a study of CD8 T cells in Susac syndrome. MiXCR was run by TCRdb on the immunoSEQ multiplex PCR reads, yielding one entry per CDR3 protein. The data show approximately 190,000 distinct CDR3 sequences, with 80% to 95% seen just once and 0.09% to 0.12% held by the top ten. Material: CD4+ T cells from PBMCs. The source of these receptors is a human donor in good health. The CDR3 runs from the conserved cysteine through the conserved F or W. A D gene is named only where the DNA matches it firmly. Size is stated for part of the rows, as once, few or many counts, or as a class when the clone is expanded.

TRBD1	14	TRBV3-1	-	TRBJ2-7	TGTGCCACCTCCAGGGGGACAACAGCCTACGAGCAGTACTTC	CATSRGTTAYEQYF
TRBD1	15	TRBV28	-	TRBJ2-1	TGTGCCAGCAGTTCGACAGGGGACGCCTACAATGAGCAGTTCTTC	CASSSTGDAYNEQFF
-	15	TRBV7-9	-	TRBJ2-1	TGTGCCAGCAGCTTAGTTTCAGTTTCCTACAATGAGCAGTTCTTC	CASSLVSVSYNEQFF
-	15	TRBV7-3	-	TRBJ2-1	TGTGCCAGCAGCTTAAGTCAGGCCCCTTACAATGAGCAGTTCTTC	CASSLSQAPYNEQFF
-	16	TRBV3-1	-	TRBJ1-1	TGTGCCAGCAGCCAAGATTTGGCCCGAATGGAGACTGAAGCTTTCTTT	CASSQDLARMETEAFF
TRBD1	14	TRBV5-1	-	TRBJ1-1	TGCGCCAGCAGCATGACAGGGGAGAACACTGAAGCTTTCTTT	CASSMTGENTEAFF
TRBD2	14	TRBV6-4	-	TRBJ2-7	TGTGCCAGCAGTGACTCGCGGGGGACCTACGAGCAGTACTTC	CASSDSRGTYEQYF
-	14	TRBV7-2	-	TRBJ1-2	TGTGCCAGCAGCTTATCTACGGGGGGGTATGGCTACACCTTC	CASSLSTGGYGYTF
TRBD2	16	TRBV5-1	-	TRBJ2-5	TGCGCCAGCAGCGGCGAGGGACTAGCGGTAGGAGAGACCCAGTACTTC	CASSGEGLAVGETQYF
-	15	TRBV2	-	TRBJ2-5	TGTGCCAGCAGTGAGGGGAGTACCTGGCAAGAGACCCAGTACTTC	CASSEGSTWQETQYF
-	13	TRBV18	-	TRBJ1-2	TGTGCCAGCTCACCACAGAGTATCTATGGCTACACCTTC	CASSPQSIYGYTF
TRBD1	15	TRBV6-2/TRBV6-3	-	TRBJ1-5	TGTGCCAGCAGTACCGGGGGGGACAGTTATCAGCCCCAGCATTTT	CASSTGGDSYQPQHF
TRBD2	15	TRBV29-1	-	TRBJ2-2	TGCAGCGTTGAGGGTCGGGAGGGCTACGCCGGGGAGCTGTTTTTT	CSVEGREGYAGELFF
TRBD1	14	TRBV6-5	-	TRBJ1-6	TGTGCCAGCACTAACAGGGGTCCGGCTTCACCCCTCCACTTT	CASTNRGPASPLHF
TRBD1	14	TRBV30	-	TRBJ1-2	TGTGCCTGGAGTATGAGACAGGGAAACTATGGCTACACCTTC	CAWSMRQGNYGYTF
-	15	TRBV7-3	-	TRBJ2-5	TGTGCCAGCAGCTTAGGGTCTGACTTGGGAGAGACCCAGTACTTC	CASSLGSDLGETQYF
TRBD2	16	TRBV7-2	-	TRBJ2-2	TGTGCCAGCAGACCAAGCGGGGGGGCAGGTACCGGGGAGCTGTTTTTT	CASRPSGGAGTGELFF
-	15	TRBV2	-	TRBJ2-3	TGTGCCAGCAGTGGGCGGCAGGGAGGCACAGATACGCAGTATTTT	CASSGRQGGTDTQYF
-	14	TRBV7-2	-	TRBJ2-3	TGTGCCAGCTCCAATAGCGGTCCCCCGGGTACGCAGTATTTT	CASSNSGPPGTQYF
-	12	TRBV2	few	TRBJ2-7	TGTGCCAGCAGGGACGACAAGTACGAGCAGTACTTC	CASRDDKYEQYF
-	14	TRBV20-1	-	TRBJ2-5	TGCAGTGCTATGGGGGACACCCTGGGAGAGACCCAGTACTTC	CSAMGDTLGETQYF
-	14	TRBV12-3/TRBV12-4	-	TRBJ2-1	TGTGCCAGCAGCTCCCGCGTAGCTCGGAATGAGCAGTTCTTC	CASSSRVARNEQFF
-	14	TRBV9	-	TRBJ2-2	TGTGCCAGCAGCGTATCTAGCCTGGCCGGGGAGCTGTTTTTT	CASSVSSLAGELFF
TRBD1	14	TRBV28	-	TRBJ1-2	TGTGCCAGCAGCCAAGGGACAGTGGATGTTCGCTACACCTTC	CASSQGTVDVRYTF
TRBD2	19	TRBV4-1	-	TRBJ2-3	TGCGCCAGCAGCCAAGACGGGACTAGCGGGGGGGCGAGTTCTGATACGCAGTATTTT	CASSQDGTSGGASSDTQYF
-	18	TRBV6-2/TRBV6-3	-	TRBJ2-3	TGTGCCAGCAGTGCACGGGAGACGTGGGGCCTCAACACAGATACGCAGTATTTT	CASSARETWGLNTDTQYF
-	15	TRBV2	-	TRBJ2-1	TGTGCCAGCAGTGAATCGAGGACAGCCTCCAGTGAGCAGTTCTTC	CASSESRTASSEQFF
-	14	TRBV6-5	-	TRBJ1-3	TGTGCCAGCAGGCGTACTCACCACGGAAACACCATATATTTT	CASRRTHHGNTIYF
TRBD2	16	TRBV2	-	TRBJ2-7	TGTGCCAGCAGTCCAAACCTAGCGGGGGCTTCCTACGAGCAGTACTTC	CASSPNLAGASYEQYF
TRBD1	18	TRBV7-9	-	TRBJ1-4	TGTGCCAGCAGTCCGAGGGACAGGGGCGCGCCTCCTAATGAAAAACTGTTTTTT	CASSPRDRGAPPNEKLFF
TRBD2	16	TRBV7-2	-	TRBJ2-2	TGTGCCAGCAGCTCGGGGACTAGCGGATGGGCCGGGGAGCTGTTTTTT	CASSSGTSGWAGELFF
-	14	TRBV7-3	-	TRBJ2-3	TGTGCCAGCAGCTCCCGACCTAGCACAGATACGCAGTATTTT	CASSSRPSTDTQYF
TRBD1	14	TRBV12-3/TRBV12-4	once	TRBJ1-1	TGTGCCAGCAGTCCGGACAGGGGGCCAACTGAAGCTTTCTTT	CASSPDRGPTEAFF
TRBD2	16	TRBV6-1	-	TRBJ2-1	TGTGCCAGCAGTCGCCTAGCGGGGGGGGTCAACAATGAGCAGTTCTTC	CASSRLAGGVNNEQFF
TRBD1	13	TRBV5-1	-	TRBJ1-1	TGCGCCACCCGGACAGGGGGCCGGACTGAAGCTTTCTTT	CATRTGGRTEAFF
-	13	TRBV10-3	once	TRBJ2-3	TGTGCCACCAGGGGGGGGCCTGGAGATACGCAGTATTTT	CATRGGPGDTQYF
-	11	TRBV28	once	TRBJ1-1	TGTGCCAGCAGGACCTTTATTGAAGCTTTCTTT	CASRTFIEAFF
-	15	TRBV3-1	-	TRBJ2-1	TGTGCCAGCAGCAAGAGGGGGGCCGAGGGGAATGAGCAGTTCTTC	CASSKRGAEGNEQFF
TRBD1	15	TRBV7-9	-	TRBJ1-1	TGTGCCAGCAGCCCCGACAGGGGTATGAACACTGAAGCTTTCTTT	CASSPDRGMNTEAFF
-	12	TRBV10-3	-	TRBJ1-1	TGTGCCATCAGTGAAGGGGGGGGGCTCGCTTTCTTT	CAISEGGGLAFF
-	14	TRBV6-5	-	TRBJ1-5	TGTGCCAGCAGCCCTGGACGGGTCAATCAGCCCCAGCATTTT	CASSPGRVNQPQHF
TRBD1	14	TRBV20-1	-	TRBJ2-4	TGCAGTGCTACTAAACAGGGGGCTTGGGTCATTCAGTACTTC	CSATKQGAWVIQYF
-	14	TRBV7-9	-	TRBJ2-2	TGTGCCAGCAGCTTCCCATCCCGGCCCGGGGAGCTGTTTTTT	CASSFPSRPGELFF
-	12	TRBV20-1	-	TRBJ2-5	TGCAGTGCTAGAGAAAGTGAAAAGACCCAGTACTTC	CSARESEKTQYF
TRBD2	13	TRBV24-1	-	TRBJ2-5	TGTGCCACCAGTACTAGCGGCCGGGAGACCCAGTACTTC	CATSTSGRETQYF
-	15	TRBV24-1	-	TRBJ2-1	TGTGCCACCAGTGATCCGGGACAAACCTACAATGAGCAGTTCTTC	CATSDPGQTYNEQFF
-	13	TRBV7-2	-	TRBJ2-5	TGTGCCAGCCGCCGGGGGGCCCAAGAGACCCAGTACTTC	CASRRGAQETQYF
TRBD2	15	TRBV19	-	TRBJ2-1	TGTGCCAGTAACTGGCTGGCTAGCGGGAGCGCTGAGCAGTTCTTC	CASNWLASGSAEQFF
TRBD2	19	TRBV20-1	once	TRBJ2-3	TGCAGTGCTAGAGACCCCGGCGGTAGCGGGGGGCAAGGCACAGATACGCAGTATTTT	CSARDPGGSGGQGTDTQYF
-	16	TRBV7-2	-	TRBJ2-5	TGTGCCAGCAGCTTATCGATTCGGGGGTTTCAAGAGACCCAGTACTTC	CASSLSIRGFQETQYF
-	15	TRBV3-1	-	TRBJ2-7	TGTGCCAGCAGCCAAGATCTCCGGGGTACCTACGAGCAGTACTTC	CASSQDLRGTYEQYF
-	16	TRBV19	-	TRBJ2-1	TGTGCCAGTAGACCCCAAAACCGGGACGGTGACAATGAGCAGTTCTTC	CASRPQNRDGDNEQFF